One and the same sample provided the 16 T cell receptor beta chains below, sequenced in a study of neoadjuvant anti-PD-1 for oral cavity cancer. The time point denotes: after neoadjuvant nivolumab, at surgical resection. Clones were read by immunoSEQ multiplex PCR, and TCRdb kept only the in-frame ones, dropping some. The sample records 8,500 to 9,500 clones, around 72% being singletons. The input for sequencing was PBMCs, taken after nivolumab (anti-PD-1) treatment. The receptors stem from a person between 35 and 79 years old with oral cavity squamous cell carcinoma.

The rearrangement joins TRBV18 to TRBJ1-6, with TRBD1 matching 10 bases. Germline-derived CDR1 and CDR2 are KGHSH and LQKENI. Trimming took 4 bases from V and 8 from J; bases not matched to a gene: 5. The CDR3 covers 15 residues. CDR3 nucleotide sequence: TGTGCCAGCTCACTTTTGACAGGGGGCGATTCACCCCTCCACTTT. It translates to CASSLLTGGDSPLHF.

This sequence joins TRBV27 and TRBJ1-1; TRBD1 matches 7 bases. Germline V gene lookup returns CDR1 MNHEY and CDR2 SMNVEV (reference sequence). The J segment lost 4 bases and the V segment lost 3 bases, leaving 11 bases of the junction unmatched. The CDR3 loop spans 16 amino acids. This chain's CDR3 is CASSFQGGAGSTEAFF. CDR3 in DNA: TGTGCCAGCAGTTTCCAGGGGGGCGCCGGGAGCACTGAAGCTTTCTTT.

The V and J genes are TRBV18 and TRBJ1-2, with 8 bases identical to TRBD1. Trimming cost V 3 bases and J 7 bases; bases outside gene matches: 7. The CDR3 is made up of 14 amino acids. CDR1 is KGHSH, CDR2 LQKENI, per germline. Written as DNA, the CDR3 is TGTGCCAGCTCACCTCAGACAGGGGTCGGTGGCTACACCTTC. Its protein is CASSPQTGVGGYTF.

The chain is built from TRBV27 and TRBJ2-5; no definite D call. CDR1 and CDR2 from the germline V gene are MNHEY and SMNVEV (reference sequence). The CDR3 has 14 amino acids. V was pared by 4 bases and J by 4 bases, with 13 bases between. The CDR3 is CASSYSDRLETQYF. The CDR3 nucleotides read TGTGCCAGCAGTTACTCCGATCGCTTAGAGACCCAGTACTTC.

This clone was seen just once. This chain links TRBV2 with TRBJ2-3; 12 bases match TRBD2. Losses at the gene ends were 5 bases for V and 1 base for J; bases not matched to a gene: 1. Germline CDR1 is SNHLY and CDR2 is FYNNEI. The CDR3 runs to 15 residues. This CDR3 is CASSRTSGGTDTQYF. The CDR3 DNA is TGTGCCAGCAGTAGGACTAGCGGGGGCACAGATACGCAGTATTTT.

The rearrangement joins TRBV7-9 to TRBJ1-1, with D possibly being TRBD1 (5 bases). With 5 bases removed from V and 2 bases from J, the gap between germline ends came to 12 bases. CDR3 length: 14 residues. CDR1 is SEHNR, CDR2 FQNEAQ, per germline (reference sequence). The DNA for the CDR3 is TGTGCCAGCAGCCCGGGGGGGACCAACACTGAAGCTTTCTTT. This gives the protein CASSPGGTNTEAFF.

The chain uses TRBV7-3 and TRBJ2-1; 11 bases are shared with TRBD2. The CDR3 spans 15 residues. CDR1 is SGHTA, CDR2 FQGTGA, per germline. V was clipped by 5 bases and J by 4 bases; unmatched bases: 4. CDR3 nucleotide sequence: TGTGCCAGCAGCCTTGCTAGCGGGAGGTACAATGAGCAGTTCTTC. This translates into CASSLASGRYNEQFF.

The chain joins TRBV5-1 to TRBJ2-1, with 14 bases identical to TRBD2. Germline CDR1 SGHRS, CDR2 YFSETQ. V lost 4 bases and J lost 7; bases outside the gene matches: 13. This CDR3 is built from 18 residues. The chain's CDR3 is CASSPGLAGDNPRNEQFF. In DNA, the CDR3 is TGCGCCAGCAGCCCGGGACTAGCGGGAGATAACCCTCGGAATGAGCAGTTCTTC.

V gene TRBV7-8 combines with J gene TRBJ1-2, with 9 nucleotides matching TRBD1. Trimming at V came to 5 bases and at J to 3 bases, leaving 4 bases not matched to a gene. This CDR3 is 14 amino acids long. Germline CDR1 is SGHVS and CDR2 is FQNEAQ. The CDR3 loop reads CASSARQGDYGYTF. CDR3 sequence (DNA): TGTGCCAGCAGCGCCAGACAGGGGGACTATGGCTACACCTTC.

This rearrangement joins TRBV7-2 to TRBJ2-3, with D possibly called TRBD1 or TRBD2 (6 bases each). Germline-derived CDR1 and CDR2 are SGHTA and FQGNSA. This CDR3 region has 13 residues. The V and J ends lost 4 bases and 7 bases respectively, with 12 bases between them. This CDR3 is CASSSGAGYTQYF. In DNA form, the CDR3 reads TGTGCCAGCAGCTCGGGGGCGGGCTATACGCAGTATTTT. Complete variable domain (other parts from reference TRBV7-2 and TRBJ2-3): GAGVSQSPSNKVTEKGKDVELRCDPISGHTALYWYRQSLGQGLEFLIYFQGNSAPDKSGLPSDRFSAERTGGSVSTLTIQRTQQEDSAVYLCASSSGAGYTQYFGPGTRLTVL.

The chain recombines TRBV5-4 with TRBJ2-2; D gene unclear. The CDR3 covers 12 residues. V was clipped by 1 base and J by 7 bases, with 5 bases between them. Germline CDR1 SGHNT, CDR2 YYREEE (reference sequence). CDR3 residues: CASSLSGGELFF. CDR3 nucleotide sequence: TGTGCCAGCAGCTTGTCCGGCGGGGAGCTGTTTTTT.

This chain links TRBV5-4 with TRBJ1-2, with D tentatively TRBD1 (5 bases). The CDR3 runs 14 residues. The germline V and J ends were trimmed by 2 bases and 3 bases, with 11 bases remaining between them. Germline assignment: CDR1 SGHNT and CDR2 YYREEE (reference sequence). CDR3 nucleotides: TGTGCCAGCAGCTTCGGAGACAGAGACTATGGCTACACCTTC. Translated, it gives CASSFGDRDYGYTF.

The chain is built from TRBV7-9 and TRBJ1-4; 7 bases line up with TRBD1. The CDR3 has 15 residues. Germline V gene data show CDR1 as SEHNR and CDR2 as FQNEAQ (reference sequence). The junction had 10 bases not matched to a gene; V was cut back by 5 bases and J by 7 bases. The CDR3 bases are TGTGCCAGCAGCCTCAAGGGGGCCGGTAGTGAAAAACTGTTTTTT. As protein: CASSLKGAGSEKLFF.

J is TRBJ1-6 and V is TRBV19; TRBD1 is a possible D gene (6 bases). Germline V gene data show CDR1 as LNHDA and CDR2 as SQIVND (reference sequence). The ends were cut back, 5 bases at V and 9 bases at J, with 17 bases in the middle. CDR3 length: 15 amino acids. The CDR3 region has the DNA TGTGCCAGTAGTCTCCGACAGGCGTTCGGTTCACCCCTCCACTTT. Protein product: CASSLRQAFGSPLHF.

The chain joins TRBV28 to TRBJ1-1; D is perhaps TRBD1 (6 bases). Per the germline V gene, CDR1 is MDHEN and CDR2 is SYDVKM. Trimming took off 5 bases at V and 8 bases at J, with 12 bases between the two ends. This CDR3 has 12 residues. The CDR3 coding sequence is TGTGCCAGCAGTCAAACAGGGCTCGAAGCTTTCTTT. This sequence encodes CASSQTGLEAFF.

The chain has TRBV5-1 and TRBJ2-5; 7 bases match TRBD2. The junction had 16 bases not matched to a gene; V was cut back by 4 bases and J by 4 bases. The CDR3 runs to 17 residues. The germline gives CDR1 SGHRS, CDR2 YFSETQ. The CDR3 nucleotides are TGCGCCAGCAGCCCCGGCGGGGTAGCGACGGGGGGAGAGACCCAGTACTTC. Encoded protein: CASSPGGVATGGETQYF.